A selection of T cell receptor beta chains follows, all from one sample in a study of Ad26.COV2.S vaccination and SARS-CoV-2 variants. Sequenced by immunoSEQ multiplex PCR; TCRdb stores in-frame clones only, minus some. The table has 300,000 to 350,000 clones, 70% to 90% seen once. The material sequenced was peripheral blood, taken in a trial of Ad26.COV2.S vaccine versus placebo. These receptors all come from a person aged 18-60 years who received the Ad26.COV2.S COVID-19 vaccine or a placebo. Both conserved end residues are part of each CDR3. Some rows mark clone size as missing; the rest say once, few, many or name a class of expanded clone.

V gene,J gene,clone size,CDR3 protein
TRBV4-1,TRBJ1-1,NA,CASSQGEGISEAFF
TRBV5-6,TRBJ2-7,NA,CASSPTGGRPYEQYF
TRBV15,TRBJ1-1,NA,CATSRATEAFF
TRBV25-1,TRBJ2-3,NA,CASAEMWGTDTQYF
TRBV11-3,TRBJ1-1,NA,CASSFSGEKAFF
TRBV19,TRBJ1-2,NA,CASRDRPADFYGYTF
TRBV7-2,TRBJ2-7,NA,CASSDKQTLERSYEQYF
TRBV18,TRBJ1-1,NA,CASSPPRRDFGAKMNTEAFF
TRBV7-2,TRBJ1-4,NA,CASTPGPGEGLSNEKLFF
TRBV4-2,TRBJ2-5,NA,CASSPRDRTQETQYF
TRBV9,TRBJ2-1,NA,CASSGMQHNNEQFF
TRBV5-4,TRBJ2-5,NA,CASSLSSNREETQYF
TRBV7-2,TRBJ2-5,NA,CASSGGNVGETQYF
TRBV4-2,TRBJ2-1,NA,CASSPRGRQTYNEQFF
TRBV7-2,TRBJ2-3,once,CASSLKQRGRDTQYF
TRBV6-5,TRBJ1-5,NA,CASSPRGRVNQPQHF
TRBV15,TRBJ1-1,NA,CATSRDRQGRLNTEAFF
TRBV7-9,TRBJ1-5,NA,CASSPGSPQHF
TRBV6-2/TRBV6-3,TRBJ1-6,NA,CASSQDRTSYNSPLHF
TRBV7-2,TRBJ1-3,NA,CASSLESGGNTIYF
TRBV5-1,TRBJ1-1,NA,CASRTGNTEAFF
TRBV5-5,TRBJ2-3,few,CASSLADRSTDTQYF
TRBV7-2,TRBJ2-1,once,CASSLAAGAGSHEQFF
TRBV19,TRBJ1-1,NA,CASSIATEAFF
TRBV25-1,TRBJ1-2,NA,CASSEPFGDYGYTF
TRBV5-4,TRBJ2-1,once,CASSPTAAEPNEQFF
TRBV29-1,TRBJ1-3,NA,CSVSPERQRNTIYF
TRBV15,TRBJ1-4,once,CATGLKGSNEKLFF
TRBV2,TRBJ2-3,NA,CASTPDRGSTDTQYF
TRBV5-1,TRBJ1-3,NA,CASSGGGSGNTIYF
TRBV11-2,TRBJ1-4,NA,CASSGPPGQATNEKLFF
TRBV6-4,TRBJ2-2,NA,CASSDSTVNTGELFF
TRBV7-8,TRBJ1-3,NA,CASSLAGRTSGNTIYF
TRBV5-1,TRBJ1-1,once,CASSPTANTEAFF
TRBV15,TRBJ2-2,NA,CATSDPGELFF
TRBV7-6,TRBJ1-2,NA,CASSQSPGTVYGYTF
TRBV5-1,TRBJ2-5,NA,CASSSGLREETQYF
TRBV30,TRBJ2-7,NA,CAGGQGTTYEQYF
TRBV30,TRBJ1-5,NA,CAWSYRGLYNQPQHF